This record concerns one T cell receptor beta chain sequence. Its antigen is not identified. The data belong to a study of Ad26.COV2.S vaccination and SARS-CoV-2 variants. In the study overall: The vaccine Ad26.COV2.S was put into the muscle once, or twice with 56 days between. Study-level points and caveats: The breadth of spike-specific CD8+ and CD4+ T cell responses after vaccination was reportedly substantial. The analyses of TCR breadth and depth may have understated the size of total T cell responses.

Assay used: immunoSEQ multiplex PCR; TCRdb lists only in-frame clones, some missing. In the table there are 200,000 to 250,000 clones, around 89% of which are singletons. The CDR3 consists of 12 residues. Germline V gene sequence: CDR1 MNHEY, CDR2 SMNVEV (reference sequence). Deletions cut 5 bases from V and 6 bases from J, with 11 bases between. Treatment: 15 to 20 received Ad26.COV2.S at low or high dose, single or two shots; roughly five received placebo; per-sample allocation not given. On day 63 after the first injection, vaccine and placebo recipients gave samples. V usage is TRBV27 and J usage is TRBJ2-7; the D is unclear. The sequence derives from a person aged 18-65 years who received the Ad26.COV2.S COVID-19 vaccine or a placebo. The sequences come from peripheral blood, collected in a trial of Ad26.COV2.S vaccine versus placebo. The CDR3 is CASSSVSSEQYF. The DNA of the CDR3 is TGTGCCAGCAGTAGTGTCTCAAGCGAGCAGTACTTC.